These 26 T cell receptor beta chains were sequenced from one sample in a study of T-cell reconstitution after alpha-beta-depleted transplantation in children (dated by TCRdb to about 2016). The library was generated by PCR. The instrument was an Illumina HiSeq 2500. TCR library preparation used molecular barcoding, with unique molecular identifiers applied to normalize quantification of the TCRbeta repertoire. TCRdb reworked the public reads: Q25 trimming with fastp, MiXCR clone assembly, productive beta chains retained. CDR3 protein duplicates are merged, each entry listing the most common genes and DNA. The sample data list some 600,000 distinct CDR3 sequences, and roughly 17% of these were observed just once. 1.1% of the sample lies in the top ten. The material was PBMCs from the stem cell graft donor, obtained from the stem cell graft. The receptors here all came from a human donor who donated a stem cell graft to a child with acute myeloid leukemia.

V and J are TRBV25-1 and TRBJ1-1, with 9 bases fitting TRBD1. Germline CDR1 and CDR2: MGHDK and SYGVNS. The CDR3 has 14 residues. J gave up 8 bases and V 2 bases, and 6 bases lay outside the gene matches. For the CDR3, the DNA is TGTGCCAGCAGTGAACTTACAGGGGGCGGCGAAGCTTTCTTT. Protein product: CASSELTGGGEAFF.

This clonotype was counted many times. V is TRBV20-1 and J is TRBJ2-7; possibly TRBD1 for D (5 bases). This CDR3 has 13 amino acids. Germline lookup yields CDR1 DFQATT and CDR2 SNEGSKA (reference sequence). V lost 0 bases and J lost 0, with 6 bases in between. Here the CDR3 reads CSARDQGSYEQYV. DNA for the CDR3: TGCAGTGCTAGAGATCAGGGCTCCTACGAGCAGTACGTC.

As to this clonotype: It may be a read error: a sequence one base away is much more abundant. The chain uses TRBV20-1 and TRBJ1-2; 8 bases map to TRBD1. Germline CDR1 and CDR2: DFQATT and SNEGSKA (reference sequence). The CDR3 is 13 residues long. CDR3 in DNA: TGCAGTGCTATATCAGGGGGCCTCTATGGCTACATCTTC. This encodes CSAISGGLYGYIF.

This rearrangement joins TRBV12-3 or TRBV12-4 to TRBJ2-6; no clear D gene. V was cut by 7 bases and J by 4 bases, with 5 bases left in between. CDR3 length equals 12 residues. CDR3 bases: TGTGCCAGCACCCGAGGGGCCAACGTCCTGACTTTC. Translating it yields CASTRGANVLTF.

The chain joins TRBV10-3 to TRBJ2-7; 13 bases are shared with TRBD2. V was pared by 6 bases and J by 2 bases, with 4 bases of the junction left unmatched. The V gene's germline CDR1 is ENHRY and CDR2 SYGVKD. This CDR3 has 15 residues. CDR3: CAIRPGLAGTYEQYF. In DNA, the CDR3 is TGTGCCATCAGACCGGGACTAGCGGGGACCTACGAGCAGTACTTC.

The chain couples TRBV9 to TRBJ2-2; 12 bases align to TRBD2. There are 18 residues in the CDR3. The germline V gene encodes CDR1 SGDLS and CDR2 YYNGEE. Germline trimming cut 4 bases from V and 5 bases from J; bases unmatched to any gene: 12. The CDR3 loop reads CASSLRLAGALLTGELFF. In DNA, the CDR3 is TGTGCCAGCAGCTTGCGACTAGCGGGGGCCCTACTGACCGGGGAGCTGTTTTTT.

This clonotype occurred many times. The chain employs TRBV29-1 and TRBJ2-5, with 8 bases that match TRBD1. The CDR3 length is 13 residues. Germline lookup yields CDR1 SQVTM and CDR2 ANQGSEA. The V segment lost 4 bases and the J segment 4 bases; nucleotides outside the gene matches: 5. The CDR3: CSVGGRGRETQYF. For the CDR3, the DNA is TGCAGCGTTGGCGGCAGGGGGCGAGAGACCCAGTACTTC. Complete variable domain (other parts from reference TRBV29-1 and TRBJ2-5): SAVISQKPSRDICQRGTSLTIQCQVDSQVTMMFWYRQQPGQSLTLIATANQGSEATYESGFVIDKFPISRPNLTFSTLTVSNMSPEDSSIYLCSVGGRGRETQYFGPGTRLLVL.

In its sample, this clonotype was seen a few times. This rearrangement joins TRBV9 to TRBJ2-2; 8 nucleotides match TRBD2. The CDR3 consists of 16 residues. Germline V gene sequence: CDR1 SGDLS, CDR2 YYNGEE. V dropped 0 bases and J dropped 6; count of bases not matched to a gene: 7. The CDR3 region is CASSVGVAGIAGELFF. In DNA, the CDR3 is TGTGCCAGCAGCGTAGGTGTAGCGGGGATCGCCGGGGAGCTGTTTTTT.

This clonotype was seen ten or more times. The chain recombines TRBV5-6 with TRBJ1-1, with a possible D match to TRBD1 (5 bases). V lost 0 bases and J lost 0, with 12 bases in between. CDR1 SGHDT and CDR2 YYEEEE come from the germline V gene. The CDR3 extends over 16 amino acids. The CDR3 bases are TGTGCCAGCAGCTTGGCCAAGGGGCGTGTGAACACTGAAGCTTTCTTT. It codes for CASSLAKGRVNTEAFF.

There are many counts of this clonotype. The gene calls are TRBV12-3 or TRBV12-4 and TRBJ1-5, with 11 positions matching TRBD1. V shed 5 bases, J shed 6 bases, and the junction held 3 bases outside the gene matches. The CDR3 is 14 residues long. CDR3 nucleotide sequence: TGTGCCAGCAGTGGACAGGGGGCCTTTCAGCCCCAGCATTTT. This codes for CASSGQGAFQPQHF.

The chain employs TRBV11-2 and TRBJ2-3; 7 bases fit TRBD1. Germline CDR1 and CDR2: SGHAT and FQNNGV. V gave up 11 bases and J gave up 2 bases; unmatched junction bases: 10. This CDR3 has 14 residues. Here the CDR3 reads CASRTGDITDTQYF. DNA for the CDR3: TGTGCCTCTCGGACAGGCGATATCACAGATACGCAGTATTTT.

This clonotype was counted a few times. This chain connects TRBV7-2 to TRBJ2-5; no clear D gene. The ends were cut back, 4 bases at V and 5 bases at J, with 5 bases in the middle. Germline CDR1 and CDR2: SGHTA and FQGNSA. The CDR3 runs 11 residues. As DNA, the CDR3 is TGTGCCAGCAGCTCTGTGGAGACCCAGTACTTC. Encoded protein: CASSSVETQYF.

Many counts were recorded for this clonotype. The chain employs TRBV29-1 and TRBJ2-7; 7 nucleotides align to TRBD1. J lost 6 bases, V lost 7 bases, and 15 bases had no gene match. This CDR3 is built from 14 residues. Germline lookup yields CDR1 SQVTM and CDR2 ANQGSEA. This chain's CDR3 is CSAGQPGGLGEQYF. The CDR3 DNA reads TGCAGCGCGGGACAGCCCGGCGGGCTAGGCGAGCAGTACTTC.

This clonotype was detected only once. A clone one base away is much larger, so this may be a read error. The chain's CDR3 is CASSYFMGGEAFF. CDR3 DNA sequence: TGTGCCAGCAGTTACTTCATGGGTGGTGAAGCTTTCTTT. The rearrangement links TRBV6-5 to TRBJ1-1; D is unresolved. Trimming took 1 base from V and 7 from J, leaving 10 bases between them. The CDR3 sequence is 13 residues long. From germline, CDR1 is MNHEY and CDR2 SVGAGI.

This clonotype came up a few times. J is TRBJ1-4 and V is TRBV20-1, with D uncertain. Trimming shortened V by 7 bases and J by 0 bases, and 9 bases separated the two germline ends. Germline assignment: CDR1 DFQATT and CDR2 SNEGSKA (reference sequence). This CDR3 region has 13 residues. The CDR3 loop reads CSVGDTTNEKLFF. CDR3 DNA sequence: TGCAGTGTCGGAGATACAACTAATGAAAAACTGTTTTTT.

The chain couples TRBV5-1 to TRBJ2-1, with TRBD2 matching 7 bases. CDR3 length: 15 amino acids. Germline values: CDR1 SGHRS, CDR2 YFSETQ. The J segment lost 5 bases and the V segment lost 6 bases, leaving 11 bases of the junction unmatched. CDR3 DNA: TGCGCCAGCACCGCGGGGGACCTCTTTGACAATGAGCAGTTCTTC. Its protein product is CASTAGDLFDNEQFF.

This chain uses TRBV6-2 or TRBV6-3 with TRBJ2-5; TRBD1 matches at 10 bases. Germline CDR1 MNHEY, CDR2 SVGEGT. J gave up 5 bases and V 7 bases, and 7 bases lay outside the gene matches. The CDR3 loop spans 14 amino acids. The CDR3 nucleotides are TGTGCCAGCACCAAAGACAGGGGGCCGGAGACCCAGTACTTC. This sequence encodes CASTKDRGPETQYF.

This rearrangement joins TRBV24-1 to TRBJ2-3; 8 bases map to TRBD2. This CDR3 comprises 17 residues. CDR1 and CDR2 from the germline V gene are KGHDR and SFDVKD. The junction had 11 bases not matched to a gene; V was cut back by 5 bases and J by 2 bases. This chain's CDR3 is CATSGLAGNPFTDTQYF. CDR3 DNA: TGTGCCACCAGTGGTCTAGCGGGCAACCCTTTCACAGATACGCAGTATTTT.

The chain has TRBV29-1 and TRBJ2-3; a possible D gene is TRBD2 (5 bases). CDR3 size: 14 residues. CDR1 SQVTM and CDR2 ANQGSEA come from the germline V gene. V lost 3 bases to trimming and J lost 0 bases, with 10 bases between them. CDR3 bases: TGCAGCGTTGACCCGTTAGCGAGCACAGATACGCAGTATTTT. The encoded protein is CSVDPLASTDTQYF.

The sample holds many counts of this clonotype. The chain combines TRBV20-1 with TRBJ2-7; 11 bases match TRBD2. This CDR3 is 14 amino acids long. From germline, CDR1 is DFQATT and CDR2 SNEGSKA (reference sequence). V dropped 2 bases and J dropped 0; count of bases not matched to a gene: 0. The CDR3 nucleotides are TGCAGTGCTAGAACTAGCGGGGGCTCCTACGAGCAGTACTTC. It yields the protein CSARTSGGSYEQYF.

This clonotype has a handful of counts. CDR3 coding DNA: TGTGCCAGCAGCTCCACTAGCGGCGCAGATACGCAGTATTTT. Residues: CASSSTSGADTQYF. This chain joins TRBV7-2 and TRBJ2-3; 8 nucleotides align to TRBD2. Germline CDR1 is SGHTA and CDR2 is FQGNSA. The V gene end was trimmed by 4 bases and the J gene end by 4 bases; junction bases not matched to a gene: 4. The CDR3 sequence is 14 residues long.

V gene TRBV7-7 combines with J gene TRBJ2-7; D is possibly TRBD1 or TRBD2 (5 bases each). Per the germline V gene, CDR1 is SSHAT and CDR2 is FNYEAQ (reference sequence). The CDR3 has 14 residues. Trimming took 5 bases from V and 5 from J, leaving 16 bases between them. The DNA of the CDR3 is TGTGCCAGCAGCGCCGGGACCGCTGGGGACGAGCAGTACTTC. Translation: CASSAGTAGDEQYF.

This clonotype was counted ten times or more. This chain connects TRBV4-3 to TRBJ1-5; 10 nucleotides align to TRBD1. The CDR3 spans 14 residues. V trimming: 3 bases; J trimming: 7 bases; junction bases outside the gene matches: 3. CDR1 is LGHNA and CDR2 is YSLEER in the germline V gene. CDR3 region: CASSQGTGDQPQHF. The CDR3 DNA reads TGCGCCAGCAGCCAGGGGACAGGGGACCAGCCCCAGCATTTT.

Many counts were recorded for this clonotype. This chain links TRBV15 with TRBJ2-4; 8 nucleotides align to TRBD1. Germline CDR1 LNHNV, CDR2 YYDKDF (reference sequence). The CDR3 has 15 residues. V shed 5 bases and J 3 bases; nucleotides not matched to a gene: 6. CDR3 loop: CATSLSQGGKNIQYF. CDR3 in DNA: TGTGCCACCAGCCTCTCACAGGGGGGCAAAAACATTCAGTACTTC.

This chain joins TRBV12-5 and TRBJ2-5; weak D call: TRBD1 (8 bases). V lost 1 base, J lost 12 bases, and 15 bases lay in between. The CDR3 spans 13 residues. In germline, CDR1 is LGHNT, CDR2 FRNRAP. The CDR3, as DNA: TGTGCTAGTGGTTTGGATCCCACAGGGGGGGAGTACTTC. This codes for CASGLDPTGGEYF.

There are a few counts of this clonotype. The chain combines TRBV7-2 with TRBJ1-3, with 9 bases identical to TRBD1. The ends lost 3 bases at V and 5 bases at J; junction bases unmatched: 5. The CDR3 runs to 15 residues. The germline V gene encodes CDR1 SGHTA and CDR2 FQGNSA. CDR3 residues: CASSFTGTGRNTIYF. DNA of the CDR3: TGTGCCAGCAGCTTCACCGGGACAGGGCGAAACACCATATATTTT.